This note documents a single T cell receptor beta chain sequence. As yet, its antigen is unknown. TCR beta VDJ and CDR3 profiling used genomic DNA as template. TCRdb called the reads again in MiXCR, with one record for every CDR3 protein. The table records a few hundred thousand distinct CDR3 sequences, 70% to 85% of them present only once. CDR3 length equals 15 residues. The germline V gene has CDR1 SGDLS and CDR2 YYNGEE. The V end was cut by 1 base, the J end by 1 base, with 8 bases between. These data originate in a study of CD8+CD57+ T cells in acquired aplastic anemia. About the research overall: Quantities of DNA derived from sorted CD4+ and CD8+ cells averaged 3.2 ug.

The patients chosen for sequencing had shown expansion of CD8+CD57+ cells (detected by flow cytometry). Study-level points and caveats: Overlapping CD8+ CDR3 repertoires of patients and controls contained approximately 29 shared sequences.

The clonotype comes from a human donor with aplastic anemia. This sequence joins TRBV9 and TRBJ2-2, with D perhaps matching TRBD2 (6 bases). Sample: sorted CD4+, CD8+, or CD8+CD57+ T cells (not recorded which) from PBMCs. CDR3 in amino acids: CASSVQAGNTGELFF. The CDR3 DNA is TGTGCCAGCAGCGTACAAGCGGGGAACACCGGGGAGCTGTTTTTT. Combining the CDR3 with reference TRBV9 and TRBJ2-2 gives the whole variable domain DSGVTQTPKHLITATGQRVTLRCSPRSGDLSVYWYQQSLDQGLQFLIQYYNGEERAKGNILERFSAQQFPDLHSELNLSSLELGDSALYFCASSVQAGNTGELFFGEGSRLTVL.